The 15 T cell receptor beta chains in this list originate from one sample, sequenced in a study of blood T cell repertoires in COVID-19. Some clones are missing from TCRdb's copy, which holds only in-frame ones; the method was immunoSEQ multiplex PCR. The sample contains 250,000 to 400,000 clones, 89% of which appear only once. The sequenced sample consisted of PBMCs or T cells enriched from blood (not recorded which). These receptors came from a man aged 60-69 years who had recovered from COVID-19.

The count of this clone is one. The V call is TRBV6-5, the J call TRBJ2-4, with D perhaps TRBD2 (5 bases). V lost 0 bases to trimming and J lost 0 bases, with 6 bases between them. Germline V lookup: CDR1 MNHEY, CDR2 SVGAGI. The CDR3 contains 15 residues. In nucleotides, the CDR3 is TGTGCCAGCAGTTACTCGGGAGTAGCCAAAAACATTCAGTACTTC. Amino acids: CASSYSGVAKNIQYF.

V is TRBV19 and J is TRBJ1-5; D is possibly TRBD1 (6 bases). This CDR3 has 14 residues. Trimming shortened V by 7 bases and J by 6 bases, and 16 bases separated the two germline ends. The germline V gene has CDR1 LNHDA and CDR2 SQIVND (reference sequence). CDR3 residues: CASKIRGGGQPQHF. In DNA, the CDR3 is TGTGCCAGTAAAATAAGGGGAGGGGGTCAGCCCCAGCATTTT.

Comment on this clone: Other DNA sequences from this sample encode an identical CDR3 as well. The V and J genes are TRBV12-3 or TRBV12-4 and TRBJ1-1; D is uncertain. V was trimmed by 3 bases and J by 2 bases, leaving 7 bases between them. CDR3 length: 13 amino acids. CDR3 bases: TGTGCCAGCAGTTTCCTAGTTAACACTGAAGCTTTCTTT. Residues: CASSFLVNTEAFF.

J is TRBJ2-7 and V is TRBV28, with TRBD2 identical over 7 bases. The CDR3 totals 12 residues. The germline V gene encodes CDR1 MDHEN and CDR2 SYDVKM. The V gene end was trimmed by 7 bases and the J gene end by 1 base; junction bases not matched to a gene: 1. In nucleotides, the CDR3 is TGTGCCAGCACTAGCGGATCCTACGAGCAGTACTTC. It is translated as CASTSGSYEQYF.

The rearrangement joins TRBV5-1 to TRBJ1-1, with D hard to call. This CDR3 region has 14 residues. CDR1 and CDR2 from the germline V gene are SGHRS and YFSETQ. V lost 0 bases, J lost 3 bases, and 9 bases lay in between. The CDR3 bases are TGCGCCAGCAGCTTGGCCAGGCCAGACACTGAAGCTTTCTTT. Translation gives CASSLARPDTEAFF.

The rearrangement uses TRBV29-1 and TRBJ2-7, with TRBD1 matching over 7 bases. CDR1 is SQVTM and CDR2 is ANQGSEA in the germline V gene. V lost 4 bases to trimming and J lost 3 bases; unmatched junction nucleotides: 12. This CDR3 has 15 amino acids. The CDR3 sequence is CSVALPGQSFYEQYF. As DNA, the CDR3 is TGCAGCGTTGCCTTACCGGGACAGTCATTCTACGAGCAGTACTTC.

The chain has TRBV28 and TRBJ1-4, with D unresolved. CDR1 and CDR2 (germline): MDHEN, SYDVKM. V was cut by 2 bases and J by 5 bases, with 9 bases left in between. The CDR3 totals 14 residues. Here the CDR3 DNA reads TGTGCCAGCAGTTTAGAGAGAGGGAATGAAAAACTGTTTTTT. Protein sequence: CASSLERGNEKLFF.

The rearrangement links TRBV6-5 to TRBJ1-3, with D maybe TRBD1 (5 bases). This CDR3 has 15 amino acids. The ends were cut back, 6 bases at V and 2 bases at J, with 14 bases in the middle. In germline, CDR1 is MNHEY, CDR2 SVGAGI. The CDR3 here is CASRRYDSTGNTIYF. As DNA, the CDR3 is TGTGCCAGCAGAAGATATGACAGTACTGGAAACACCATATATTTT.

CDR3 bases: TGTGCCAGCAGTTCACCGGGACAGGGGGAAGGAGGCTATGGCTACACCTTC. This gives the protein CASSSPGQGEGGYGYTF. The chain combines TRBV28 with TRBJ1-2; 11 bases align to TRBD1. V was pared by 4 bases and J by 4 bases, with 11 bases of the junction left unmatched. CDR3 length: 17 residues. Germline assignment: CDR1 MDHEN and CDR2 SYDVKM.

V is TRBV9 and J is TRBJ2-2; a possible D gene is TRBD2 (6 bases). Deletions cut 3 bases from V and 6 bases from J, with 9 bases between. Germline values: CDR1 SGDLS, CDR2 YYNGEE. This CDR3 is built from 13 residues. In nucleotides, the CDR3 is TGTGCCAGCAGCGGACTAGATTCCGGGGAGCTGTTTTTT. Protein sequence: CASSGLDSGELFF.

V gene TRBV2 combines with J gene TRBJ2-2, with D possibly matching TRBD2 (5 bases). Germline assignment: CDR1 SNHLY and CDR2 FYNNEI. The CDR3 is 15 amino acids. V was clipped by 2 bases and J by 4 bases, with 11 bases between them. The CDR3 coding sequence is TGTGCCAGCAGTGAAACTAGTGCCACCACCGGGGAGCTGTTTTTT. Encoded protein: CASSETSATTGELFF.

This clone came up once. The rearrangement joins TRBV7-6 to TRBJ1-5; 8 nucleotides match TRBD1. With V trimmed by 4 bases and J by 7 bases, 6 bases remained unmatched. CDR1 is SGHVS, CDR2 FNYEAQ, per germline. The CDR3 totals 14 residues. CDR3 in DNA: TGTGCCAGCAGCTCTACAGGGGGTGAACAGCCCCAGCATTTT. It specifies CASSSTGGEQPQHF. Full variable domain (outside the CDR3, taken from reference TRBV7-6 and TRBJ1-5): GAGVSQSPRYKVTKRGQDVALRCDPISGHVSLYWYRQALGQGPEFLTYFNYEAQQDKSGLPNDRFSAERPEGSISTLTIQRTEQRDSAMYRCASSSTGGEQPQHFGDGTRLSIL.

This chain links TRBV19 with TRBJ2-5; 10 bases map to TRBD1. Germline assignment: CDR1 LNHDA and CDR2 SQIVND (reference sequence). CDR3 size: 18 residues. The junction had 12 bases not matched to a gene; V was cut back by 1 base and J by 4 bases. CDR3 coding DNA: TGTGCCAGTAGTATAGCCGATTCCGGGACAGGGGATGGAGAGACCCAGTACTTC. This encodes CASSIADSGTGDGETQYF.

This clone was recorded only once. This sequence joins TRBV5-1 and TRBJ2-1, with D uncertain. Germline assignment: CDR1 SGHRS and CDR2 YFSETQ. The V end lost 9 bases, the J end lost 3 bases, and 16 bases lay between the germline ends. The CDR3 spans 14 residues. Here the CDR3 DNA reads TGCGCCACAACGACCGCGACGGGCTACAATGAGCAGTTCTTC. This gives the protein CATTTATGYNEQFF.

J is TRBJ2-1 and V is TRBV3-1 (or the pseudogene TRBV3-2); 14 bases match TRBD2. The CDR3 spans 15 residues. CDR1 LGHDT and CDR2 YNNKEL come from the germline V gene (reference sequence). V dropped 6 bases and J dropped 7; count of bases not matched to a gene: 5. The CDR3 sequence: CASRGTSGSANEQFF. In DNA, the CDR3 is TGTGCCAGCAGAGGGACTAGCGGGAGTGCGAATGAGCAGTTCTTC.